The present TCR beta chain was sequenced within a study of blood T cell repertoires in COVID-19. With 3 bases removed from V and 7 bases from J, the gap between germline ends came to 12 bases. The CDR3 is 14 residues long. From germline, CDR1 is SGHTA and CDR2 FQGNSA. Using immunoSEQ multiplex PCR, the repertoire was profiled, and TCRdb retains in-frame clones only, with some absent. The sample has approximately 240,000 clones, 80% to 95% seen once. The clonotype comes from a woman between 18 and 29 years old who had recovered from COVID-19. The V and J genes are TRBV7-2 and TRBJ1-4; the D gene is possibly TRBD1 (6 bases). Sequencing was performed on PBMCs or T cells enriched from blood (not recorded which). CDR3: CASSLGGAGEKLFF. The CDR3 coding sequence is TGTGCCAGCAGCTTGGGGGGGGCTGGTGAAAAACTGTTTTTT.